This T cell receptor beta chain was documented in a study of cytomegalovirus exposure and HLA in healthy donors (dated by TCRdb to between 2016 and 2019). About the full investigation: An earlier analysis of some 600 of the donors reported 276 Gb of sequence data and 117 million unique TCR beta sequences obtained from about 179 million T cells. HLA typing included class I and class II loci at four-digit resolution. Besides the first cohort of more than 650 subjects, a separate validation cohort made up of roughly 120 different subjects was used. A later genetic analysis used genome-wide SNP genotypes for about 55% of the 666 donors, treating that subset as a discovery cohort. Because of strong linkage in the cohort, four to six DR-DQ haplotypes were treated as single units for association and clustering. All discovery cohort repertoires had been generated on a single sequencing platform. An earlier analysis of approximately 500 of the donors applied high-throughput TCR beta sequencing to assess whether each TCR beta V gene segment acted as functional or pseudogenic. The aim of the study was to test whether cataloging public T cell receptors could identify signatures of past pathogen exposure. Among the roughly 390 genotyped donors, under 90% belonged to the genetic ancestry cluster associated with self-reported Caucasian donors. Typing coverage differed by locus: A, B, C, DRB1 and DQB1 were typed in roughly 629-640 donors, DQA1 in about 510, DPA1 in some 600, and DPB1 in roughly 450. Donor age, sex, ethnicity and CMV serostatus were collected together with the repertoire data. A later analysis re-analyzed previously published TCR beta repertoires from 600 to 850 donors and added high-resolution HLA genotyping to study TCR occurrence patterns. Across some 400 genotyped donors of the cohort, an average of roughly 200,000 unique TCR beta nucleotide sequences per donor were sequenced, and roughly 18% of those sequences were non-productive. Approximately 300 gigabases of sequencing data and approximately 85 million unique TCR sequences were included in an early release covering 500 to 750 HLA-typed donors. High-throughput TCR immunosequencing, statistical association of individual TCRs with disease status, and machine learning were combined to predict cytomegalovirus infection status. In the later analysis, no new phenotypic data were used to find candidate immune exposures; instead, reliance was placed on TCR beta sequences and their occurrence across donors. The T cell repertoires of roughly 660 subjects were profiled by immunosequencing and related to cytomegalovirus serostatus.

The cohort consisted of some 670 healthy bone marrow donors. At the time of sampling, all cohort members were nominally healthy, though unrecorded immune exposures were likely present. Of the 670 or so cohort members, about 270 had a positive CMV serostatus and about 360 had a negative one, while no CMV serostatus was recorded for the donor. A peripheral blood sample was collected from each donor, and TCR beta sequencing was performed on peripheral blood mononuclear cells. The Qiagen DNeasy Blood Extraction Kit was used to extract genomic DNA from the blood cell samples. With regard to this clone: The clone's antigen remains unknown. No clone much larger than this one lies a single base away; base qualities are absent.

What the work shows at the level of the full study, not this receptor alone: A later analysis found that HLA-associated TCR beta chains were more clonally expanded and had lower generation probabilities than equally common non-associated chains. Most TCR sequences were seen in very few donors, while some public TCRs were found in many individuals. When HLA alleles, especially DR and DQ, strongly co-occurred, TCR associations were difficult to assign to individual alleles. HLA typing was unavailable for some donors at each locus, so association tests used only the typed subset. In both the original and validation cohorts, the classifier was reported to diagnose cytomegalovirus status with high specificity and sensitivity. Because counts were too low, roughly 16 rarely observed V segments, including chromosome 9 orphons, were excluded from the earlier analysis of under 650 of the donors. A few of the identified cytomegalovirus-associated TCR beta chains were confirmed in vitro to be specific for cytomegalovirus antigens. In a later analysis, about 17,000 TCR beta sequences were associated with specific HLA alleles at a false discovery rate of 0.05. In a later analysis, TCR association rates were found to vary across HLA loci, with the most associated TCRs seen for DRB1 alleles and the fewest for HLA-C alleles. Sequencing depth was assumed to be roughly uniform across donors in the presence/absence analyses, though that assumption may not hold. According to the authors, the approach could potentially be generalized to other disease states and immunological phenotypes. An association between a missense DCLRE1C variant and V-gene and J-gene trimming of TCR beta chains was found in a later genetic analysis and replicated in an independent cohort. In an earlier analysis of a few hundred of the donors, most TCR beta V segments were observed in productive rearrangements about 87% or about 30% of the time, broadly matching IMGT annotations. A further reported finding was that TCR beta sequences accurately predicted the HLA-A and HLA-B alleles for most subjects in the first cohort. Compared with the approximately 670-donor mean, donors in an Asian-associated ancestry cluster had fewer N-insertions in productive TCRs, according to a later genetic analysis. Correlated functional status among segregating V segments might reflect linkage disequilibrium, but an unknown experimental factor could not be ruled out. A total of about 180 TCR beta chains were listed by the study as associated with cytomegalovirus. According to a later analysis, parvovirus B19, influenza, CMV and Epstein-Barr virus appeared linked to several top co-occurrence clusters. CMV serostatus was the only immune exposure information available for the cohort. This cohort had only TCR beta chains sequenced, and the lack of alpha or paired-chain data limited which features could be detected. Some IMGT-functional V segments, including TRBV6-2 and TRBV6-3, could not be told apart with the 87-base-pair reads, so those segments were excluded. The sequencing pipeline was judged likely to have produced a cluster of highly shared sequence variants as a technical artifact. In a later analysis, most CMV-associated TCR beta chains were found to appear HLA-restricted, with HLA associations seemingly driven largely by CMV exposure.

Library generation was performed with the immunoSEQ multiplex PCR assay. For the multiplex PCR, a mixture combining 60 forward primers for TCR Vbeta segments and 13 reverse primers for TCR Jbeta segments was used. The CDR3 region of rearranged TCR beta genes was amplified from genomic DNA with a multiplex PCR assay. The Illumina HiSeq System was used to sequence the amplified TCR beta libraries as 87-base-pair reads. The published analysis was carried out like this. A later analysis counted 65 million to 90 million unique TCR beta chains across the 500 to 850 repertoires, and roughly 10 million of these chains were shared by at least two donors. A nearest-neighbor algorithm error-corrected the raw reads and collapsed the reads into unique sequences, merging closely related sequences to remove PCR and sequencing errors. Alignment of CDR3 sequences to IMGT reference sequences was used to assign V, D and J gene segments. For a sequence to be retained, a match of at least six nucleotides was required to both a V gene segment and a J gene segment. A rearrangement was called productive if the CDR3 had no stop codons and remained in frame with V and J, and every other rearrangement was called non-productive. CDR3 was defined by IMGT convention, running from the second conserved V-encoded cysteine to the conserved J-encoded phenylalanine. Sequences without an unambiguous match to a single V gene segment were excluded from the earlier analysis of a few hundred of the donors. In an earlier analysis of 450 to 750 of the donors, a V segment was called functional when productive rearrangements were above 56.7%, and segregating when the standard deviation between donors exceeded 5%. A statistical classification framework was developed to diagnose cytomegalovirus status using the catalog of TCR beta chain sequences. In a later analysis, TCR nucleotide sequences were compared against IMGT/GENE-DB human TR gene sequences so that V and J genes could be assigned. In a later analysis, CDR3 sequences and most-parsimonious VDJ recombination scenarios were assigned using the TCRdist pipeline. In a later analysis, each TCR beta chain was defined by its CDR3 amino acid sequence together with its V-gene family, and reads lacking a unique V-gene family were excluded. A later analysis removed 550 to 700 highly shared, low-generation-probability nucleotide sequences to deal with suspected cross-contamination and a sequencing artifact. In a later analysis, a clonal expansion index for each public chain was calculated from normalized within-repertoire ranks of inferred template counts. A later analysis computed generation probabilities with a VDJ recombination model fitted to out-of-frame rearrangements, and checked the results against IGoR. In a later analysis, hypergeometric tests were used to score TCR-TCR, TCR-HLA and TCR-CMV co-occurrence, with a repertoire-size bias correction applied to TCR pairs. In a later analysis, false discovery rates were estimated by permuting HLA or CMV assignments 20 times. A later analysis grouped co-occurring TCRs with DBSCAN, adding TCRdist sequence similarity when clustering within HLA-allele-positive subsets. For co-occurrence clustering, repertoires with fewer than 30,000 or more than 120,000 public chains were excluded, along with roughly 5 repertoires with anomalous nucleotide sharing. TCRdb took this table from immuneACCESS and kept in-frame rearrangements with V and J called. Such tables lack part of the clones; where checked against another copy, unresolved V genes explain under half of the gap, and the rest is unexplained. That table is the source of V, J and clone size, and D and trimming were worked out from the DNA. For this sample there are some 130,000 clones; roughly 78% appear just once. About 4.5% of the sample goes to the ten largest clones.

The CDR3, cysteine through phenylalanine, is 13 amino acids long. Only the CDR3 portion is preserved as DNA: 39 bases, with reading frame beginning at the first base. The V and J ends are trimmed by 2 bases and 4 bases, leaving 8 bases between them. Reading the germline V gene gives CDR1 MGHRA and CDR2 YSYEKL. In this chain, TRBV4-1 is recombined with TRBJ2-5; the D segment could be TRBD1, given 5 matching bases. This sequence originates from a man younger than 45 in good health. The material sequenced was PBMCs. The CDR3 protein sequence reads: CASSQWQGETQYF. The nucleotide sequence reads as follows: TGCGCCAGCAGCCAATGGCAGGGAGAGACCCAGTACTTC.